These T cell receptor beta chains were read from a single sample in a study of early T cells in non-severe SARS-CoV-2 infection. TCRdb reprocessed the 5' RACE reads with MiXCR, giving one entry per CDR3 protein. The sample lists tens of thousands of distinct CDR3 sequences, under 15% occurring once. The sequenced material came from whole blood. The receptors here all came from an adult who was a healthcare worker with PCR-confirmed SARS-CoV-2 infection or an uninfected control (not recorded which). The CDR3 runs from the conserved cysteine through the conserved F or W. Each record gives: J gene, V gene, clone size, D gene, CDR3 protein, CDR3 DNA. D genes are given only for firm matches. For some rows the clone size is stated as once, few or many, or as a class when expanded; others skip it.

>TRBJ2-1|TRBV4-1|many|TRBD2
CASSQGRTSGSGYEQFF
TGCGCCAGCAGCCAAGGTCGGACTAGCGGGAGTGGCTATGAGCAGTTCTTC
>TRBJ2-1|TRBV7-2|-|TRBD2
CASSSRLAREAGDEQFF
TGTGCCAGCAGCTCCAGACTAGCGCGGGAGGCAGGCGATGAGCAGTTCTTC
>TRBJ2-1|TRBV7-8|-|-
CASSLGDLSYNEQFF
TGTGCCAGCAGCTTAGGGGACCTCTCCTACAATGAGCAGTTCTTC
>TRBJ1-2|TRBV3-1|many|-
CASSQAAGQIYGYTF
TGTGCCAGCAGCCAAGCAGCAGGACAGATCTATGGCTACACCTTC
>TRBJ2-7|TRBV11-2|few|-
CASSLELAGYEQYF
TGTGCCAGCAGCTTAGAGTTAGCAGGGTACGAGCAGTACTTC
>TRBJ2-1|TRBV18|-|TRBD2
CASSPPPGLAGIEQFF
TGTGCCAGCTCACCACCTCCGGGACTAGCGGGGATTGAACAGTTCTTC
>TRBJ2-7|TRBV6-1|-|TRBD2
CASSVSGGSYEQYF
TGTGCCAGCAGTGTTAGCGGGGGCTCGTACGAGCAGTACTTC
>TRBJ1-5|TRBV20-1|-|-
CSARDRSRQGNQPQHF
TGCAGTGCTAGAGATCGGTCCCGACAGGGCAATCAGCCCCAGCATTTT
>TRBJ1-2|TRBV4-3|-|TRBD1
CASSQVMDRGLYGYTF
TGCGCCAGCAGCCAAGTTATGGACAGGGGACTCTATGGCTACACCTTC
>TRBJ2-5|TRBV11-2|many|-
CASSLVPWVETQYF
TGTGCCAGCAGCTTAGTTCCCTGGGTGGAGACCCAGTACTTC
>TRBJ2-7|TRBV19|-|TRBD1
CASSPTGYEQYF
TGTGCCAGTAGTCCGACAGGGTACGAGCAGTACTTC
>TRBJ2-4|TRBV2|-|-
CATKGQGSNIQYF
TGTGCCACTAAAGGGCAGGGGAGCAACATTCAGTACTTC
>TRBJ2-5|TRBV7-8|-|-
CASSSRETQYF
TGTGCCAGCAGCTCACGAGAGACCCAGTACTTC
>TRBJ2-5|TRBV24-1|few|TRBD1
CATSEGQGAGETQYF
TGTGCCACCAGTGAGGGACAGGGGGCAGGGGAGACCCAGTACTTC
>TRBJ2-1|TRBV2|many|TRBD2
CASRTGTSGYNEQFF
TGTGCCAGCAGGACCGGGACTAGCGGTTACAATGAGCAGTTCTTC
>TRBJ1-2|TRBV19|many|TRBD1
CASKDRGYGYTF
TGTGCCAGCAAAGACAGGGGCTATGGCTACACCTTC
>TRBJ2-7|TRBV11-2|-|-
CASSLARDQNSYEQYF
TGTGCCAGCAGCTTAGCCAGGGACCAAAACTCCTACGAGCAGTACTTC
>TRBJ2-7|TRBV7-2|-|-
CASSLVTDEQYF
TGTGCCAGCAGCTTAGTGACAGACGAGCAGTACTTC
>TRBJ1-1|TRBV30|many|-
CAWSVSVNTEAFF
TGTGCCTGGAGTGTATCAGTGAACACTGAAGCTTTCTTT
>TRBJ2-1|TRBV5-1|once|TRBD1
CASSQTGGTYNEQFF
TGCGCCAGCAGTCAGACAGGGGGGACCTACAATGAGCAGTTCTTC
>TRBJ1-2|TRBV7-2|-|TRBD1
CASSLAGTGGYGYTF
TGTGCCAGCAGCTTAGCCGGGACAGGGGGCTATGGCTACACCTTC
>TRBJ2-5|TRBV11-2|few|TRBD1
CASRRQGEETQYF
TGTGCCAGCAGGAGACAGGGGGAAGAGACCCAGTACTTC
>TRBJ2-2|TRBV7-6|few|-
CASSRGIGTGELFF
TGTGCCAGCAGCCGGGGGATCGGGACCGGGGAGCTGTTTTTT
>TRBJ2-1|TRBV20-1|-|TRBD2
CSASRPSGGFYNEQFF
TGCAGTGCTAGCCGCCCTAGCGGGGGGTTCTACAATGAGCAGTTCTTC
>TRBJ1-2|TRBV20-1|-|-
CSAISRADLNYGYTF
TGCAGTGCTATATCTCGGGCAGACCTTAACTATGGCTACACCTTC
>TRBJ1-1|TRBV28|many|-
CASPGSGVNTEAFF
TGTGCCAGCCCCGGCAGCGGGGTGAACACTGAAGCTTTCTTT
>TRBJ2-1|TRBV28|-|TRBD2
CASSTPSGGYNEQFF
TGTGCCAGCAGTACCCCCTCGGGGGGCTACAATGAGCAGTTCTTC
>TRBJ2-1|TRBV29-1|many|-
CSVEGLTFTGNEQFF
TGCAGCGTTGAAGGGCTGACTTTCACTGGCAATGAGCAGTTCTTC
>TRBJ1-5|TRBV6-6|few|-
CASSWSDSNQPQHF
TGTGCCAGCAGTTGGAGCGATAGCAATCAGCCCCAGCATTTT
>TRBJ1-1|TRBV10-3|-|-
CAISEGGGTEAFF
TGTGCCATAAGTGAGGGGGGCGGGACTGAAGCTTTCTTT
>TRBJ2-5|TRBV28|-|-
CASSPRGGEETQYF
TGTGCCAGCAGTCCCCGGGGCGGCGAAGAGACCCAGTACTTC
>TRBJ2-1|TRBV3-1|many|-
CASSQGLSLEQFF
TGTGCCAGCAGCCAAGGGTTGTCGCTTGAGCAGTTCTTC
>TRBJ1-1|TRBV20-1|-|-
CSARPTGLDQAFF
TGCAGTGCTAGGCCAACAGGGTTGGATCAAGCTTTCTTT
>TRBJ1-6|TRBV5-1|many|TRBD1
CASSLQGSNSPLHF
TGCGCCAGCAGCTTACAGGGGTCTAATTCACCCCTCCACTTT
>TRBJ2-3|TRBV5-1|few|-
CASSLAGYASTQYF
TGCGCCAGCAGCTTGGCGGGCTACGCTAGTACGCAGTATTTT
>TRBJ2-1|TRBV12-3/TRBV12-4|many|-
CASRSPTGNEQFF
TGTGCCAGCAGAAGTCCTACGGGCAATGAGCAGTTCTTC
>TRBJ2-1|TRBV20-1|many|TRBD2
CSAREVSGSNEQFF
TGCAGTGCTAGAGAAGTTAGCGGGAGTAATGAGCAGTTCTTC
>TRBJ2-3|TRBV20-1|many|-
CSARPGEDTQYF
TGCAGTGCTAGGCCAGGGGAAGATACGCAGTATTTT
>TRBJ2-6|TRBV20-1|many|-
CSANRDSGANVLTF
TGCAGTGCCAACAGGGACTCTGGGGCCAACGTCCTGACTTTC
>TRBJ2-7|TRBV20-1|many|TRBD1
CSAKGQGRYEQYF
TGCAGTGCTAAAGGACAGGGGAGGTACGAGCAGTACTTC